The 29 T cell receptor beta chains below were found in one sample sequenced in a study of shared clonotypes between healthy human individuals. TCRdb's copy holds only in-frame clones and misses some; the assay was immunoSEQ multiplex PCR. The sample has approximately 1.5 million clones; under 99% are singletons. Material: naive CD4+ T cells sorted from blood. Subset in this sample: CD45RA+ positively selected. The receptors derive from a man aged 30-40 years in good health.

The V call is TRBV21-1, the J call TRBJ1-4; the table's D call TRBD1 went unverified against the DNA. TRBV21-1 is annotated as a pseudogene. This CDR3 contains 15 residues. CDR3 sequence: CASSTRQLTDEKLFF. The CDR3 DNA sequence: TGTGCCAGCAGCACTCGACAGCTCACTGATGAAAAACTGTTTTTT.

The genes are TRBV7-3 and TRBJ2-1; no clear D. In germline, CDR1 is SGHTA, CDR2 FQGTGA. The CDR3 has 15 residues. The germline V and J ends were trimmed by 3 bases and 3 bases, with 12 bases remaining between them. The CDR3 sequence: CASSFPGSVYNEQFF. CDR3 DNA sequence: TGTGCCAGCAGCTTCCCTGGATCGGTCTACAATGAGCAGTTCTTC.

Notes on this clone: This sample also contains other DNA sequences that code for the same CDR3. CDR3 protein: CASSLVGREETQYF. The DNA of the CDR3 is TGCGCCAGCAGCTTGGTGGGCAGGGAGGAGACCCAGTACTTC. This chain uses TRBV5-1 with TRBJ2-5; D possibly uses TRBD1 or TRBD2 (5 bases each). The CDR3 is 14 amino acids. Trimming took 0 bases from V and 5 from J, leaving 11 bases between them. CDR1 and CDR2 from the germline V gene are SGHRS and YFSETQ.

This chain uses TRBV5-6 with TRBJ2-7; tentative D call: TRBD2 (6 bases). Trimming removed 4 bases at V and 3 bases at J, with 14 bases between. This CDR3 comprises 14 residues. Germline lookup yields CDR1 SGHDT and CDR2 YYEEEE. The CDR3 region is CASSRGGKGYEQYF. In nucleotides, the CDR3 is TGTGCCAGCAGCCGTGGGGGGAAAGGCTACGAGCAGTACTTC.

This clone was recorded only once. This sequence joins TRBV10-3 and TRBJ2-7, with D unclear. This CDR3 has 14 amino acids. Per the germline V gene, CDR1 is ENHRY and CDR2 is SYGVKD. Trimming left V 7 bases short and J 3 bases short, with 16 bases between. The CDR3 here is CAITPHGGDYEQYF. The CDR3 coding sequence is TGTGCCATCACCCCGCATGGCGGCGACTACGAGCAGTACTTC.

The rearrangement links TRBV18 to TRBJ1-1; D may be TRBD1 (5 bases). V was clipped by 6 bases and J by 4 bases, with 15 bases between them. The CDR3 is made up of 14 amino acids. CDR1 is KGHSH, CDR2 LQKENI, per germline. The CDR3 loop reads CASSHSGTGTEAFF. Written as DNA, the CDR3 is TGTGCCAGCTCGCACAGTGGGACTGGCACTGAAGCTTTCTTT.

This chain uses TRBV29-1 with TRBJ1-1; 7 bases fit TRBD1. CDR3 length equals 13 residues. The J segment lost 0 bases and the V segment lost 5 bases, leaving 3 bases of the junction unmatched. CDR1 and CDR2 from the germline V gene are SQVTM and ANQGSEA. The CDR3 bases are TGCAGCGTTCGGACAGGAATGAACACTGAAGCTTTCTTT. This sequence encodes CSVRTGMNTEAFF.

This clone was observed a single time. This rearrangement joins TRBV18 to TRBJ2-7, with 9 bases aligning to TRBD2. The V and J ends lost 7 bases and 6 bases, in that order; junction bases with no gene match: 7. Germline lookup yields CDR1 KGHSH and CDR2 LQKENI. The CDR3 contains 13 residues. Here the CDR3 DNA reads TGTGCCAGCTTAGAAGCGGGAGGCCTCGAGCAGTACTTC. Translating gives CASLEAGGLEQYF.

CDR3 amino acids: CASSSDGSAYEQYF. The DNA of the CDR3 is TGCGCCAGCAGCTCGGACGGATCCGCCTACGAGCAGTACTTC. J is TRBJ2-7 and V is TRBV5-1; D is undetermined. Germline V gives CDR1 SGHRS, CDR2 YFSETQ. The CDR3 consists of 14 residues. Trimming stripped 3 bases from V and 2 bases from J, with 12 bases between.

The chain joins TRBV5-5 to TRBJ1-5; TRBD1 might be the D (5 bases). Trimming pared 3 bases from V and 6 bases from J, leaving 16 bases between. CDR1 SGHKS and CDR2 YYEKEE come from the germline V gene (reference sequence). The CDR3 is 15 amino acids. CDR3 DNA: TGTGCCAGCAGCTGGGGCAGGACATTGGGTCAGCCCCAGCATTTT. Translated, it gives CASSWGRTLGQPQHF.

This rearrangement joins TRBV10-3 to TRBJ1-2; perhaps TRBD1 as D (6 bases). V was shortened by 7 bases and J by 7 bases, with 13 bases between the two germline ends. Germline CDR1 reads ENHRY; CDR2 reads SYGVKD. This CDR3 has 12 amino acids. CDR3 nucleotide sequence: TGTGCCATCAACGGGGGGCAGGGTGGCTACACCTTC. It codes for CAINGGQGGYTF.

This chain joins TRBV7-2 and TRBJ2-7, with 8 bases aligning to TRBD1. V shed 7 bases and J 3 bases; nucleotides not matched to a gene: 14. CDR3 length: 16 residues. Germline CDR1 and CDR2: SGHTA and FQGNSA. This CDR3 is CASIPYVGQGYYEQYF. CDR3 coding DNA: TGTGCCAGCATCCCATATGTTGGACAGGGATACTACGAGCAGTACTTC.

The chain couples TRBV18 to TRBJ2-1, with 15 positions matching TRBD2. The CDR3 consists of 18 residues. J was trimmed by 9 bases and V by 3 bases; bases with no gene match: 12. Germline V CDR1 and CDR2: KGHSH, LQKENI. The CDR3 DNA is TGTGCCAGCTCACCGCGTGGACTAGCGGGAGGGGAGTACGGTGAGCAGTTCTTC. This sequence encodes CASSPRGLAGGEYGEQFF.

In DNA form, the CDR3 reads TGTGCCAGCAGCTTAGCGCTCAGGACTGCAACTAATGAAAAACTGTTTTTT. Translating it yields CASSLALRTATNEKLFF. V and J are TRBV11-2 and TRBJ1-4; D unclear. Germline V gives CDR1 SGHAT, CDR2 FQNNGV. This CDR3 is built from 17 residues. V lost 1 base to trimming and J lost 0 bases, with 12 bases between them.

The chain employs TRBV11-1 and TRBJ2-2; no definite D call. V lost 6 bases to trimming and J lost 0 bases, with 8 bases between them. Germline V gives CDR1 SGHAT, CDR2 FQDESV (reference sequence). This CDR3 spans 14 amino acids. The CDR3 sequence is CASSELSNTGELFF. The CDR3 DNA is TGTGCCAGCAGTGAGCTGTCGAACACCGGGGAGCTGTTTTTT.

The count of this clone is one. The V call is TRBV6-5, the J call TRBJ2-7, with 15 nucleotides matching TRBD2. The germline V gene encodes CDR1 MNHEY and CDR2 SVGAGI. The V gene end was trimmed by 3 bases and the J gene end by 4 bases; junction bases not matched to a gene: 4. The CDR3 loop spans 16 amino acids. The CDR3 DNA is TGTGCCAGCAGTTATGGACTAGCGGGAGGGTCGTACGAGCAGTACTTC. Translating it yields CASSYGLAGGSYEQYF.

The gene calls are TRBV2 and TRBJ1-1; D call uncertain. The CDR3 runs 13 residues. Per the germline V gene, CDR1 is SNHLY and CDR2 is FYNNEI. With 4 bases removed from V and 6 bases from J, the gap between germline ends came to 12 bases. Written as DNA, the CDR3 is TGTGCCAGCAGTGTGACCGGCAGGCCTGAAGCTTTCTTT. It codes for CASSVTGRPEAFF.

With respect to this clone: Different DNA sequences within this sample yield the same CDR3. The chain employs TRBV10-3 and TRBJ2-7; 9 positions match TRBD1. This CDR3 contains 14 residues. The V and J ends lost 6 bases and 0 bases, in that order; junction bases with no gene match: 3. Germline lookup yields CDR1 ENHRY and CDR2 SYGVKD. Written as DNA, the CDR3 is TGTGCCATCAGGGGGACAGGGAGCTCCTACGAGCAGTACTTC. Translation gives CAIRGTGSSYEQYF.

DNA of the CDR3: TGTGCCAGCTCCCTAAATGGGGGGAACACCGGGGAGCTGTTTTTT. Translation: CASSLNGGNTGELFF. The rearrangement joins TRBV6-5 to TRBJ2-2; D may match TRBD1 or TRBD2 (5 bases each). The germline V gene encodes CDR1 MNHEY and CDR2 SVGAGI. The CDR3 is made up of 15 amino acids. Trimming removed 8 bases from V and 1 base from J, with 14 bases in between.

The rearrangement uses TRBV28 and TRBJ1-5; D is possibly TRBD1 (6 bases). Germline lookup yields CDR1 MDHEN and CDR2 SYDVKM. Trimming cost V 1 base and J 0 bases, with 16 bases left between them. The CDR3 contains 18 residues. The CDR3 coding sequence is TGTGCCAGCAGTTTATCCGGGGGCTTAAGCCTTAGCAATCAGCCCCAGCATTTT. It specifies CASSLSGGLSLSNQPQHF. Based on the CDR3 plus reference TRBV28 and TRBJ1-5, the full variable domain is DVKVTQSSRYLVKRTGEKVFLECVQDMDHENMFWYRQDPGLGLRLIYFSYDVKMKEKGDIPEGYSVSREKKERFSLILESASTNQTSMYLCASSLSGGLSLSNQPQHFGDGTRLSIL.

The V and J genes are TRBV7-2 and TRBJ2-7; D is perhaps TRBD1 (6 bases). This CDR3 contains 12 residues. Germline-derived CDR1 and CDR2 are SGHTA and FQGNSA. Trimming cost V 2 bases and J 13 bases, with 15 bases left between them. CDR3 loop: CASSLNGQGIYF. The CDR3, as DNA: TGTGCCAGCAGCTTAAACGGTCAGGGGATTTACTTC.

The chain employs TRBV5-4 and TRBJ2-7; TRBD2 matches 7 bases. This CDR3 is built from 15 residues. In germline, CDR1 is SGHNT, CDR2 YYREEE (reference sequence). V shed 3 bases, J shed 1 base, and the junction held 7 bases outside the gene matches. The CDR3 here is CASSSLADASYEQYF. CDR3 nucleotide sequence: TGTGCCAGCAGCTCCCTAGCGGACGCTTCCTACGAGCAGTACTTC.

V is TRBV15 and J is TRBJ2-1; no clear D. This CDR3 spans 15 amino acids. V was shortened by 0 bases and J by 7 bases, with 13 bases between the two germline ends. Germline V gene sequence: CDR1 LNHNV, CDR2 YYDKDF (reference sequence). The CDR3 loop is CATSRDRVSLNEQFF. The CDR3 region has the DNA TGTGCCACCAGCAGAGATCGTGTGTCCCTTAATGAGCAGTTCTTC.

The J gene is TRBJ2-7, the V gene TRBV29-1, with 12 positions matching TRBD2. This CDR3 has 13 amino acids. Germline assignment: CDR1 SQVTM and CDR2 ANQGSEA. Losses at the gene ends were 5 bases for V and 6 bases for J; bases not matched to a gene: 5. In DNA form, the CDR3 reads TGCAGCGTTCTAGCGGGAGGGGATGGCGAGCAGTACTTC. Translating gives CSVLAGGDGEQYF.

This chain links TRBV7-2 with TRBJ1-5, with D possibly TRBD1 on 5 matching bases. The germline V gene encodes CDR1 SGHTA and CDR2 FQGNSA. V dropped 6 bases and J dropped 6 bases, with 15 bases sitting between them. The CDR3 runs to 14 residues. For the CDR3, the DNA is TGTGCCAGCAGGGAGGGGCTCCCGGGTCAGCCCCAGCATTTT. The encoded protein is CASREGLPGQPQHF.

The V gene is TRBV9, the J gene TRBJ1-4; D gene unclear. In germline, CDR1 is SGDLS, CDR2 YYNGEE. Trimming pared 3 bases from V and 5 bases from J, leaving 14 bases between. The CDR3 loop spans 15 amino acids. CDR3 DNA: TGTGCCAGCAGCGCCAACATCGGGCGGAATGAAAAACTGTTTTTT. This codes for CASSANIGRNEKLFF.

The rearrangement joins TRBV5-5 to TRBJ2-7; 9 bases are a match to TRBD1. With 0 bases clipped from V and 3 bases from J, the junction kept 4 bases outside the gene matches. This CDR3 comprises 15 residues. CDR1 and CDR2 (germline): SGHKS, YYEKEE (reference sequence). This CDR3 reads CASSLGTGDLYEQYF. The DNA for the CDR3 is TGTGCCAGCAGCTTGGGGACAGGGGATCTCTACGAGCAGTACTTC.

The chain carries TRBV19 and TRBJ2-5; D tentatively fits TRBD1 or TRBD2 (6 bases each). Germline-derived CDR1 and CDR2 are LNHDA and SQIVND (reference sequence). This CDR3 spans 17 amino acids. Deletions cut 3 bases from V and 2 bases from J, with 19 bases between. CDR3 nucleotides: TGTGCCAGTAGTATGTGGGGGCGGACTAACCTACAAGAGACCCAGTACTTC. Its protein product is CASSMWGRTNLQETQYF.

CDR3 in DNA: TGTGCCAGCAGCTCGCCAACCGGACGGGCAGGGAACTACGAGCAGTACTTC. Translated: CASSSPTGRAGNYEQYF. The chain recombines TRBV5-4 with TRBJ2-7, with D perhaps matching TRBD1 (5 bases). Germline V gene sequence: CDR1 SGHNT, CDR2 YYREEE (reference sequence). The CDR3 length is 17 residues. V was trimmed by 3 bases and J by 3 bases, leaving 22 bases between them.